Listed below are T cell receptor beta chains from one sample, sequenced in a study of T cells in localized non-small cell lung cancer. TCRdb's table, derived via immunoSEQ multiplex PCR, lists solely in-frame clones and lacks some. The table has around 21,000 clones, 85% to 90% seen once; the top ten hold about an eighth. This specimen consisted of peripheral blood, obtained before any cancer treatment. These receptors originate from a male donor at least 60 years old with stage I lung adenocarcinoma. Both conserved end residues are part of each CDR3. Fields, in order: D gene, V gene, J gene, clone size, CDR3 DNA, CDR3 protein. D genes are given only for firm matches. Part of the rows lack a size; the others show once, few, many or a class for expanded clones.

NA,TRBV27,TRBJ1-3,NA,TGTGCCAGCAGTCGCTCTGGGACGGCGAGCGGAAACACCATATATTTT,CASSRSGTASGNTIYF
NA,TRBV11-3,TRBJ2-1,NA,TGTGCCAGCAGCTTCCGGGACTCGAGCTCCTACAATGAGCAGTTCTTC,CASSFRDSSSYNEQFF
TRBD1,TRBV6-5,TRBJ2-7,NA,TGTGCCAGCAGTTTCCCGGGACAGGCCGACGAGCAGTACTTC,CASSFPGQADEQYF
TRBD1,TRBV10-3,TRBJ2-7,once,TGTGCCATCAGTGAGGCGCAACCGGGACAGGGAACCTACGAGCAGTACTTC,CAISEAQPGQGTYEQYF
NA,TRBV2,TRBJ1-6,NA,TGTGCCAGCAGTGTGAGAGGGTCAAATTCACCCCTCCACTTT,CASSVRGSNSPLHF
NA,TRBV15,TRBJ2-7,few,TGTGCCACCAGCAGGGGGAGTAGGGACTCCTACGAGCAGTACTTC,CATSRGSRDSYEQYF
NA,TRBV30,TRBJ2-7,NA,TGTGCCTGGAGTGTTGTGGGGGGCAACGAGCAGTACTTC,CAWSVVGGNEQYF
NA,TRBV9,TRBJ1-3,NA,TGTGCCAGTTCAGAGAGGGATGGGGGGCTTGGAACTGGAAACACCATATATTTT,CASSERDGGLGTGNTIYF
TRBD2,TRBV11-2,TRBJ2-2,NA,TGTGCCAGCAGCTTCAATCGGGAGGTCGGGGAGCTGTTTTTT,CASSFNREVGELFF
NA,TRBV6-6,TRBJ2-3,NA,TGTGCCACACTGCTGGGGGCAGATACGCAGTATTTT,CATLLGADTQYF
NA,TRBV7-2,TRBJ2-3,NA,TGTGCCAGCACTCAGGTCGGGGGGCTAGGCACAGATACGCAGTATTTT,CASTQVGGLGTDTQYF
NA,TRBV9,TRBJ1-3,NA,TGTGCCAGCAGCATTAGTGGGATCCATAGAACTGGAAACACCATATATTTT,CASSISGIHRTGNTIYF
NA,TRBV5-1,TRBJ1-4,NA,TGCGCCAGCAGCTTGGGGGACCGGGAAGGGGAAAAACTGTTTTTT,CASSLGDREGEKLFF
TRBD2,TRBV7-2,TRBJ2-1,NA,TGTGCCAGCAGCCTATCAGCGGGGGCGAAGGTCGATGAGCAGTTCTTC,CASSLSAGAKVDEQFF
NA,TRBV2,TRBJ2-7,NA,TGTGCCAGCAAAGACCAGAATTCCTACGAGCAGTACTTC,CASKDQNSYEQYF
NA,TRBV2,TRBJ1-1,NA,TGTGCCAGCCAAGGGGGAACTGAAGCTTTCTTT,CASQGGTEAFF
TRBD2,TRBV7-8,TRBJ2-1,NA,TGTGCCAGCAGCTTAAGCGGGGCGCTGTATAATGAGCAGTTCTTC,CASSLSGALYNEQFF
NA,TRBV19,TRBJ2-3,few,TGTGCCAGTAGTATAGGACCCTCGACCACAGATACGCAGTATTTT,CASSIGPSTTDTQYF
NA,TRBV19,TRBJ1-1,few,TGTGCCAGTGCGTATGAGCCCCGGACGATGAACACTGAAGCTTTCTTT,CASAYEPRTMNTEAFF
NA,TRBV28,TRBJ1-2,NA,TGTGCCAGCAGTTGGATCAACTATGGCTACACCTTC,CASSWINYGYTF
TRBD1,TRBV7-9,TRBJ1-5,NA,TGTGCCAGCAGCCCGGGACAGCAAAACAATCAGCCCCAGCATTTT,CASSPGQQNNQPQHF
NA,TRBV7-2,TRBJ1-2,NA,TGTGCCAGCAGCTTAGCCCTACAGGGAAACTATGGCTACACCTTC,CASSLALQGNYGYTF
NA,TRBV12-1,TRBJ2-6,NA,TGTGCCAGCAGCTTTGTCTATTGGGACAGTAAACGCTCTGGGGCCAACGTCCTGACTTTC,CASSFVYWDSKRSGANVLTF
NA,TRBV4-2,TRBJ1-5,NA,TGTGCCAGCAGCCAAGAGAAAGGGCGGCCCCAGCATTTT,CASSQEKGRPQHF
TRBD1,TRBV5-1,TRBJ1-6,NA,TGCGCCAGCAGCTTGGGGGGAGACAGGGGTTTCAATAATTCACCCCTCCACTTT,CASSLGGDRGFNNSPLHF
TRBD1,TRBV11-2,TRBJ2-5,NA,TGTGCCAGCAGCTCCCGACAGGGGATTGCACAAGAGACCCAGTACTTC,CASSSRQGIAQETQYF
NA,TRBV4-1,TRBJ1-1,NA,TGCGCCAGCAGCCAAGACAGGGAGAACACTGAAGCTTTCTTT,CASSQDRENTEAFF
NA,TRBV4-1,TRBJ2-7,NA,TGCGCCAGCAGCCAAGGCCCGGCAGGGTCCCCCTACGAGCAGTACTTC,CASSQGPAGSPYEQYF
NA,TRBV7-2,TRBJ2-5,NA,TGTGCCAGCAGCCAGGGTGGGACTGGCGGGGAGACCCAGTACTTC,CASSQGGTGGETQYF
NA,TRBV7-2,TRBJ1-1,NA,TGTGCCAGCAGCTTAGGAGGGGGTTTGAACACTGAAGCTTTCTTT,CASSLGGGLNTEAFF
NA,TRBV10-3,TRBJ2-2,NA,TGTGCCATCAGTGAGAGGGTGGGCACCTCATCGAACACCGGGGAGCTGTTTTTT,CAISERVGTSSNTGELFF
TRBD2,TRBV5-4,TRBJ2-1,NA,TGTGCCAGCAGCTTTTCGGGACTAGCGGGAGTTTCCTACAATGAGCAGTTCTTC,CASSFSGLAGVSYNEQFF
NA,TRBV30,TRBJ2-5,NA,TGTGCCTGGAGTGTAATCGCGGGCCTTCAAGAGACCCAGTACTTC,CAWSVIAGLQETQYF
TRBD1,TRBV5-6,TRBJ2-7,NA,TGTGCCAGCAGCGTGGACAGGGGGCAGGAGCAGTACTTC,CASSVDRGQEQYF
NA,TRBV7-6,TRBJ2-3,NA,TGTGCCAGCAGCTCTCGACAGTTCACAGATACGCAGTATTTT,CASSSRQFTDTQYF
NA,TRBV29-1,TRBJ1-1,NA,TGCAGCGTTGTTCCAACGCAGGGCACTGAAGCTTTCTTT,CSVVPTQGTEAFF
TRBD1,TRBV7-2,TRBJ1-6,NA,TGTGCCAGCAGCCCGGACAGGGGTTACCGGTCTGGTAATTCACCCCTCCACTTT,CASSPDRGYRSGNSPLHF
TRBD2,TRBV28,TRBJ2-7,NA,TGTGCCAGCAGTTTCTCGCGGGAGAACTACGAGCAGTACTTC,CASSFSRENYEQYF
NA,TRBV7-9,TRBJ1-1,NA,TGTGCCAGCAGCTTAGCAGGCAGATTGAACACTGAAGCTTTCTTT,CASSLAGRLNTEAFF
NA,TRBV5-5,TRBJ2-7,NA,TGTGCCAGCAGCCTTTCACAGCTGCGGGGCGAGCAGTACTTC,CASSLSQLRGEQYF
TRBD1,TRBV2,TRBJ1-5,once,TGTGCCAGCAGTGCCGAATCAGGGGGCCAGCCCCAGCATTTT,CASSAESGGQPQHF
NA,TRBV7-2,TRBJ2-7,once,TGTGCCAGCAGCTTAGCGCGGCCCCTCGGCGAGCAGTACTTC,CASSLARPLGEQYF
NA,TRBV5-6,TRBJ2-1,NA,TGTGCCAGCAGCTTCGATCTGTACAATGAGCAGTTCTTC,CASSFDLYNEQFF
NA,TRBV5-1,TRBJ2-6,NA,TGCGCCAGCAGCTTATCGTCCAGGGACTTTGGCGGGGCCAACGTCCTGACTTTC,CASSLSSRDFGGANVLTF
TRBD2,TRBV28,TRBJ2-3,NA,TGTGCCAGTAAAACCGGACTAGGGTCCACAGATACGCAGTATTTT,CASKTGLGSTDTQYF